The T cell receptor (beta chain) under discussion was sequenced for a study of spatial heterogeneity in lung cancer. This clonotype was recorded at least ten times. With V trimmed by 5 bases and J by 0 bases, 12 bases remained unmatched. The CDR3 is made up of 19 amino acids. The germline V gene has CDR1 SGHTA and CDR2 FQGNSA. Described time point: sample taken at primary tumor resection. MiXCR was run by TCRdb on the 5' RACE reads, yielding one entry per CDR3 protein. Of about 23,000 distinct CDR3 sequences listed, about 4.7% are singletons. The gene calls are TRBV7-2 and TRBJ2-1; 11 bases are shared with TRBD2. The sample here was PBMCs, taken at surgery. This receptor was identified in a male donor with early-stage non-small cell lung cancer. The CDR3 nucleotides read TGTGCCAGCAGCCCGACCGCGACTAGCGGGATTTACTCCTACAATGAGCAGTTCTTC. This translates into CASSPTATSGIYSYNEQFF.